These 25 T cell receptor beta chains were sequenced from one sample in a study of cytomegalovirus exposure and HLA in healthy donors. This PCR relied on a set of 60 Vbeta primers and 13 Jbeta primers. Profiling relied on immunoSEQ multiplex PCR, and the TCRdb table lists in-frame clones only, not all of them. The sample has roughly 80,000 clones; around three quarters are singletons. The material sequenced was PBMCs. The receptors stem from a man in his forties or fifties in good health and CMV-seronegative.

This chain uses TRBV6-5 with TRBJ1-4, with TRBD1 identical over 7 bases. The CDR3 is made up of 14 amino acids. The trim removed 7 bases at V and 3 bases at J, leaving 5 bases unmatched. Germline assignment: CDR1 MNHEY and CDR2 SVGAGI. The CDR3 sequence is CASTDRAANEKLFF. In DNA, the CDR3 is TGTGCCAGCACCGACAGGGCGGCTAATGAAAAACTGTTTTTT.

This clone was counted a single time. The chain is built from TRBV30 and TRBJ1-5; 8 nucleotides agree with TRBD1. The V segment lost 6 bases and the J segment 4 bases; nucleotides outside the gene matches: 8. This CDR3 spans 14 amino acids. Germline V gene sequence: CDR1 GTSNPN, CDR2 SVGIG (reference sequence). The CDR3 spells CACRDRTTNQPQHF. DNA for the CDR3: TGTGCCTGTCGGGACAGGACTACGAATCAGCCCCAGCATTTT.

V is TRBV5-5 and J is TRBJ1-2; a weak D match, TRBD1 (5 bases). Deletions cut 4 bases from V and 0 bases from J, with 13 bases between. This CDR3 is 15 amino acids long. Germline V gene data show CDR1 as SGHKS and CDR2 as YYEKEE (reference sequence). CDR3 sequence (DNA): TGTGCCAGCAGCCGGGGCGGGGACTCTAACTATGGCTACACCTTC. Its protein is CASSRGGDSNYGYTF.

The chain is built from TRBV11-2 and TRBJ2-2, with 10 bases aligning to TRBD2. The V segment lost 3 bases and the J segment 2 bases; nucleotides outside the gene matches: 3. CDR3 size: 16 residues. Per germline, CDR1 SGHAT and CDR2 FQNNGV. In nucleotides, the CDR3 is TGTGCCAGCAGCTTTAGCGGGGGGCCTAACACCGGGGAGCTGTTTTTT. It translates to CASSFSGGPNTGELFF. The full variable domain, with the rest looked up from reference TRBV11-2 and TRBJ2-2, is EAGVAQSPRYKIIEKRQSVAFWCNPISGHATLYWYQQILGQGPKLLIQFQNNGVVDDSQLPKDRFSAERLKGVDSTLKIQPAKLEDSAVYLCASSFSGGPNTGELFFGEGSRLTVL.

This clone occurred once. The rearrangement links TRBV6-5 to TRBJ1-5; D not resolved. This CDR3 contains 12 residues. The germline V and J ends were trimmed by 8 bases and 3 bases, with 8 bases remaining between them. The germline CDR1 and CDR2 sequences are MNHEY and SVGAGI. CDR3 region: CASGENNQPQHF. As DNA, the CDR3 is TGTGCCAGCGGGGAGAACAATCAGCCCCAGCATTTT.

V gene TRBV9 combines with J gene TRBJ1-6; D remains ambiguous. Germline-derived CDR1 and CDR2 are SGDLS and YYNGEE. CDR3 length equals 15 residues. Deletions cut 2 bases from V and 8 bases from J, with 14 bases between. The CDR3 DNA reads TGTGCCAGCAGCGTGGGCCTCCTGGGTGATTCACCCCTCCACTTT. Protein sequence: CASSVGLLGDSPLHF.

V usage is TRBV7-3 and J usage is TRBJ2-5, with 8 bases lining up with TRBD1. J gave up 7 bases and V 1 base, and 11 bases lay outside the gene matches. CDR1 is SGHTA, CDR2 FQGTGA, per germline. The CDR3 has 16 residues. CDR3 sequence: CASSLRAGGGLGTQYF. The DNA of the CDR3 is TGTGCCAGCAGCTTAAGAGCAGGGGGCGGGTTGGGGACCCAGTACTTC. The whole variable domain, filled in from reference TRBV7-3 and TRBJ2-5, reads GAGVSQTPSNKVTEKGKYVELRCDPISGHTALYWYRQSLGQGPEFLIYFQGTGAADDSGLPNDRFFAVRPEGSVSTLKIQRTERGDSAVYLCASSLRAGGGLGTQYFGPGTRLLVL.

This clone is medium-sized within its sample. The V and J genes are TRBV5-6 and TRBJ2-7; the D gene is possibly TRBD1 (6 bases). V was trimmed by 2 bases and J by 3 bases, leaving 9 bases between them. The CDR3 extends over 13 amino acids. Germline CDR1 reads SGHDT; CDR2 reads YYEEEE. The CDR3 nucleotides are TGTGCCAGCAGCTTAGGACAGTACTACGAGCAGTACTTC. Translated, it gives CASSLGQYYEQYF.

The table lists this clone with a count of one. The chain couples TRBV5-5 to TRBJ2-7, with TRBD1 matching 8 bases. With 0 bases clipped from V and 3 bases from J, the junction kept 5 bases outside the gene matches. This CDR3 contains 15 residues. The germline V gene encodes CDR1 SGHKS and CDR2 YYEKEE (reference sequence). The CDR3 DNA follows: TGTGCCAGCAGCTTGGGGGCAGGGGGCTACTACGAGCAGTACTTC. Translating gives CASSLGAGGYYEQYF.

This chain links TRBV4-3 with TRBJ1-1; the match to TRBD1 covers 8 bases. This CDR3 region has 14 residues. The germline V gene has CDR1 LGHNA and CDR2 YSLEER. Losses at the gene ends were 4 bases for V and 1 base for J; bases not matched to a gene: 2. CDR3 DNA sequence: TGCGCCAGCAGCCCACAGGGGGGGAACACTGAAGCTTTCTTT. It is translated as CASSPQGGNTEAFF.

This sequence joins TRBV18 and TRBJ2-2; TRBD1 matches 7 bases. With V trimmed by 2 bases and J by 0 bases, 3 bases remained unmatched. CDR3 size: 16 residues. Germline CDR1 reads KGHSH; CDR2 reads LQKENI. In DNA form, the CDR3 reads TGTGCCAGCTCACCAGGACAGGTCGCGAACACCGGGGAGCTGTTTTTT. It is translated as CASSPGQVANTGELFF.

The chain is built from TRBV19 and TRBJ1-5; 10 nucleotides agree with TRBD1. The junction had 6 bases not matched to a gene; V was cut back by 7 bases and J by 3 bases. This CDR3 contains 15 residues. Germline assignment: CDR1 LNHDA and CDR2 SQIVND (reference sequence). As DNA, the CDR3 is TGTGCCAGTACTTTGGGGACAGGGGTCAATCAGCCCCAGCATTTT. It encodes CASTLGTGVNQPQHF.

V is TRBV7-3 and J is TRBJ2-1, with 11 bases matching TRBD2. Germline V CDR1 and CDR2: SGHTA, FQGTGA. This CDR3 has 14 amino acids. V dropped 5 bases and J dropped 6; count of bases not matched to a gene: 3. CDR3 protein: CASSLGLAGNEQFF. In DNA form, the CDR3 reads TGTGCCAGCAGCCTCGGACTAGCGGGCAATGAGCAGTTCTTC.

The genes are TRBV2 and TRBJ2-1, with D possibly being TRBD2 (5 bases). The germline V gene encodes CDR1 SNHLY and CDR2 FYNNEI. The CDR3 length is 17 residues. Between the trimmed V and J ends, which lost 5 bases and 0 bases, there was a span of 17 bases. DNA for the CDR3: TGTGCCAGCAGTAGCGAGAGCCAGCGGACCTCCTACAATGAGCAGTTCTTC. Translated: CASSSESQRTSYNEQFF.

About this clone itself: At one end the junction does not follow the germline gene, possibly because of a read error. The chain combines TRBV28 with TRBJ1-5; D gene uncertain. The V gene's germline CDR1 is MDHEN and CDR2 SYDVKM. The CDR3 has 15 amino acids. Here the CDR3 DNA reads TGTCCCAGCACATATGACCCTATCGCGGGTCAGCCCCAGCATTTT. Protein sequence: CPSTYDPIAGQPQHF.

V gene TRBV15 combines with J gene TRBJ2-5; the D gene is possibly TRBD2 (5 bases). The CDR3 consists of 15 residues. V was shortened by 6 bases and J by 0 bases, with 14 bases between the two germline ends. Germline-derived CDR1 and CDR2 are LNHNV and YYDKDF (reference sequence). The CDR3 DNA sequence: TGTGCCACCAGGATGGAAGGGCGGGACCAAGAGACCCAGTACTTC. Residues: CATRMEGRDQETQYF.

The CDR3 coding sequence is TGTGCCAGCAGTTTGCCGGGAGCAACTAATGAAAAACTGTTTTTT. Translating gives CASSLPGATNEKLFF. The chain links TRBV28 to TRBJ1-4; D remains ambiguous. CDR1 MDHEN and CDR2 SYDVKM come from the germline V gene. V was shortened by 3 bases and J by 0 bases, with 8 bases between the two germline ends. The CDR3 loop spans 15 amino acids.

Only a few counts were recorded for this clone. V is TRBV11-3 and J is TRBJ2-7, with 7 bases fitting TRBD1. V trimming: 6 bases; J trimming: 5 bases; junction bases outside the gene matches: 10. This CDR3 comprises 14 residues. Germline V CDR1 and CDR2: SGHNT, YENEEA. The DNA for the CDR3 is TGTGCCAGCAGACCTTATGACAGGGCGGACGAGCAGTACTTC. Encoded protein: CASRPYDRADEQYF.

Only one count was recorded for this clone. V is TRBV5-4 and J is TRBJ2-3; 15 positions match TRBD2. This CDR3 is built from 18 residues. Per the germline V gene, CDR1 is SGHNT and CDR2 is YYREEE (reference sequence). The V and J ends lost 4 bases and 2 bases, in that order; junction bases with no gene match: 8. The CDR3 sequence is CASSASGTSGGNTDTQYF. The CDR3 DNA follows: TGTGCCAGCAGCGCATCCGGGACTAGCGGGGGGAACACAGATACGCAGTATTTT.

The CDR3 protein is CASSQDAGFGELFF. The DNA for the CDR3 is TGCGCCAGCAGCCAAGATGCGGGGTTCGGGGAGCTGTTTTTT. The J gene is TRBJ2-2, the V gene TRBV4-3; possible D gene TRBD2, 6 bases. Germline values: CDR1 LGHNA, CDR2 YSLEER. The V gene lost 0 bases and the J gene lost 7 bases, with 9 bases spanning the gap. The CDR3 length is 14 residues.

The gene calls are TRBV5-6 and TRBJ1-1, with D uncertain. CDR3 size: 12 residues. Trimming removed 2 bases at V and 2 bases at J, with 4 bases between. In germline, CDR1 is SGHDT, CDR2 YYEEEE. The CDR3 coding sequence is TGTGCCAGCAGCTTTGGCAACACTGAAGCTTTCTTT. It translates to CASSFGNTEAFF.

The chain carries TRBV29-1 and TRBJ2-1, with D possibly TRBD1 on 5 matching bases. The V gene's germline CDR1 is SQVTM and CDR2 ANQGSEA. With 3 bases removed from V and 0 bases from J, the gap between germline ends came to 12 bases. The CDR3 sequence is 15 residues long. DNA of the CDR3: TGCAGCGTTGACGACAGTCTTAGCTCCTACAATGAGCAGTTCTTC. Protein sequence: CSVDDSLSSYNEQFF.

The chain employs TRBV10-3 and TRBJ2-2; maybe TRBD2 (5 bases). Trimming left V 4 bases short and J 5 bases short, with 17 bases between. This CDR3 has 16 residues. Germline CDR1 reads ENHRY; CDR2 reads SYGVKD. CDR3 loop: CAISVTLLGGTGELFF. The CDR3 DNA follows: TGTGCCATCAGTGTGACACTCCTTGGAGGTACCGGGGAGCTGTTTTTT.

Concerning this clone: Sequence at one end of the junction differs from germline and may be a read error. The rearrangement uses TRBV7-9 and TRBJ1-4; a weak D match, TRBD1 (5 bases). CDR1 SEHNR and CDR2 FQNEAQ come from the germline V gene (reference sequence). This CDR3 contains 16 residues. The CDR3 DNA is TGTTCCAGCACCATACGGGGGGAAAGGAATAATGAAAAACTGTTTTTT. It yields the protein CSSTIRGERNNEKLFF.

The chain has TRBV6-1 and TRBJ2-1, with D possibly being TRBD2 (7 bases). CDR1 is MNHNS and CDR2 is SASEGT in the germline V gene. The length of the CDR3 is 14 residues. Trimming cost V 8 bases and J 0 bases, with 11 bases left between them. The CDR3 here is CASGGGFSYNEQFF. CDR3 nucleotides: TGTGCCAGCGGCGGGGGCTTCTCCTACAATGAGCAGTTCTTC.